The present T cell receptor (beta chain) was sequenced within a study of post-analysis software for immune sequencing data. Unique molecular identifiers were built into the TCR beta cDNA libraries. Each CDR3 protein gets one entry after TCRdb re-called the PCR reads with MiXCR. The table lists over 300,000 distinct CDR3 sequences, less than 35% of them singletons. As concerns this clonotype: No antigen is known for it.

Findings of the study overall: In patients, TRBV5-6, TRBV5-1 and TRBV20-1 belonged to five TRBV segments found more frequently than in controls. Compared against controls, patients with multiple sclerosis displayed significantly lower normalized Chao1 diversity.

V shed 2 bases and J shed 5 bases, with 13 bases lying between them. The germline V gene has CDR1 SGHRS and CDR2 YFSETQ. This CDR3 region has 14 residues. The sample consisted of blood. This sequence was found in a girl aged 5-17 years with multiple sclerosis. V gene TRBV5-1 combines with J gene TRBJ2-5; D gene uncertain. Written as DNA, the CDR3 is TGCGCCAGCAGCTTTCAAGGGTCGCGGGAGACCCAGTACTTC. Translating gives CASSFQGSRETQYF.